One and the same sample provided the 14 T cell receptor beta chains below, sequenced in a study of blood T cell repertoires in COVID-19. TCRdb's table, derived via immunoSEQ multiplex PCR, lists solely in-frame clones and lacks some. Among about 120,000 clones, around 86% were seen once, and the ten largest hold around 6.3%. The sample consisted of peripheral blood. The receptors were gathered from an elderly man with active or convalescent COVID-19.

The CDR3 sequence: CASSLEAGMRNTEAFF. DNA of the CDR3: TGCGCCAGCAGCTTGGAAGCAGGAATGAGGAACACTGAAGCTTTCTTT. The chain combines TRBV5-1 with TRBJ1-1; no reliable D call. The CDR3 extends over 16 amino acids. Germline V gene lookup returns CDR1 SGHRS and CDR2 YFSETQ. V dropped 0 bases and J dropped 1 base, with 13 bases sitting between them.

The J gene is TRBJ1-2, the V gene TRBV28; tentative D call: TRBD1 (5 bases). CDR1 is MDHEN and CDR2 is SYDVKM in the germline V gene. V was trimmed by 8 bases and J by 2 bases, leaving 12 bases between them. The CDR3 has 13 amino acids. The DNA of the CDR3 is TGTGCCAGCCGCAACGACAGAAACTATGGCTACACCTTC. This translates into CASRNDRNYGYTF.

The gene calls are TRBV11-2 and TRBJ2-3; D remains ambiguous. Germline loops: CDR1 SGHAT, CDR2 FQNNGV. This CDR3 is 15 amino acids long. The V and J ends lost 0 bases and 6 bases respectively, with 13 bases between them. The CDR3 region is CASSLEEGRWDTQYF. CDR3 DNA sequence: TGTGCCAGCAGCTTAGAGGAAGGCAGGTGGGATACGCAGTATTTT.

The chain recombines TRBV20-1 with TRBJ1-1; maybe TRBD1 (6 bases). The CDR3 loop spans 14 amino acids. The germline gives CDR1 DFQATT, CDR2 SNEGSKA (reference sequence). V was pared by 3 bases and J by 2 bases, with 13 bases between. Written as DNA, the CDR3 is TGCAGTGCTAGTTCCGCCAGGGGAAACACTGAAGCTTTCTTT. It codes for CSASSARGNTEAFF.

CDR3 DNA sequence: TGCGCCACCCAACTACTAGCGGGAGACTACAATGAGCAGTTCTTC. It yields the protein CATQLLAGDYNEQFF. The J gene is TRBJ2-1, the V gene TRBV10-2; TRBD2 agrees at 11 bases. The V segment lost 10 bases and the J segment 3 bases; nucleotides outside the gene matches: 8. The germline V gene has CDR1 WSHSY and CDR2 SAAADI. The CDR3 contains 15 residues.

CDR3 sequence reads: CASSDVDRGPANTGELFF. The CDR3 DNA reads TGCGCCAGCAGTGATGTCGACAGGGGGCCCGCGAACACCGGGGAGCTGTTTTTT. The chain links TRBV10-1 to TRBJ2-2; 10 bases line up with TRBD1. Germline assignment: CDR1 WNHNN and CDR2 SYGVQD (reference sequence). CDR3 length: 18 residues. V dropped 3 bases and J dropped 0; count of bases not matched to a gene: 7.

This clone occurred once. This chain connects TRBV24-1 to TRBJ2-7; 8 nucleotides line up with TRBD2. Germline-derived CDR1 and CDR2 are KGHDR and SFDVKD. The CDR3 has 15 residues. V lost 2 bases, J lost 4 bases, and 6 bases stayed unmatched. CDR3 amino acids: CATSDYRGGRYEQYF. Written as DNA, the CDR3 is TGTGCCACCAGTGATTACCGGGGGGGCCGATACGAGCAGTACTTC.

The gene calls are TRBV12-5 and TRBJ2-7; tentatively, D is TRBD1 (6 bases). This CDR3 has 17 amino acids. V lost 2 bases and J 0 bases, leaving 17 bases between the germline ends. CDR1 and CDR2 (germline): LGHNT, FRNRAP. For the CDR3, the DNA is TGTGCTAGTGGTTTGTCTCGCCGACTGGGACACTCCTACGAGCAGTACTTC. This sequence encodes CASGLSRRLGHSYEQYF.

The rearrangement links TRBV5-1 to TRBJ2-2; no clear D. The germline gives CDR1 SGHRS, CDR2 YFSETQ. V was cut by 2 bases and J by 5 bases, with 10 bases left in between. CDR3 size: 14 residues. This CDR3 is CASSFTAQTGELFF. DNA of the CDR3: TGCGCCAGCAGCTTCACAGCACAAACCGGGGAGCTGTTTTTT.

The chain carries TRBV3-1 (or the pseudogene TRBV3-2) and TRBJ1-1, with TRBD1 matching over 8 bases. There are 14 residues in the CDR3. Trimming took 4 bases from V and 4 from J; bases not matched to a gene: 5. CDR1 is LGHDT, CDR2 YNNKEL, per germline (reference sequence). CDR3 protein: CASSRGQGLTEAFF. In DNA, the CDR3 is TGTGCCAGCAGCCGTGGACAGGGCCTCACTGAAGCTTTCTTT.

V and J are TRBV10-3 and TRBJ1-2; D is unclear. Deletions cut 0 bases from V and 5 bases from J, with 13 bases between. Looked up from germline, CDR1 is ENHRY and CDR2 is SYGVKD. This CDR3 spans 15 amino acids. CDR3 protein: CAISESRQPFYGYTF. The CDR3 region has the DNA TGTGCCATCAGTGAGTCGCGGCAGCCCTTTTATGGCTACACCTTC.

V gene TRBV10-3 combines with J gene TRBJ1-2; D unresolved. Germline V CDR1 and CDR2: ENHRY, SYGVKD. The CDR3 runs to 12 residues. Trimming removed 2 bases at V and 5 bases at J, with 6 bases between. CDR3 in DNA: TGTGCCATCAGTGAGGGCGGTTATGGCTACACCTTC. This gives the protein CAISEGGYGYTF.

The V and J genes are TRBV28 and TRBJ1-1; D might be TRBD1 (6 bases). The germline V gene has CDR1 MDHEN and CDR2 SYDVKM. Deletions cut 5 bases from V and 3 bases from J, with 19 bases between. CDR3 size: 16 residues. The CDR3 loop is CASSELTGFGDTEAFF. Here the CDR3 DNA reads TGTGCCAGCAGTGAATTAACAGGGTTTGGGGACACTGAAGCTTTCTTT. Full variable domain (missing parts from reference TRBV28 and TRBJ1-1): DVKVTQSSRYLVKRTGEKVFLECVQDMDHENMFWYRQDPGLGLRLIYFSYDVKMKEKGDIPEGYSVSREKKERFSLILESASTNQTSMYLCASSELTGFGDTEAFFGQGTRLTVV.

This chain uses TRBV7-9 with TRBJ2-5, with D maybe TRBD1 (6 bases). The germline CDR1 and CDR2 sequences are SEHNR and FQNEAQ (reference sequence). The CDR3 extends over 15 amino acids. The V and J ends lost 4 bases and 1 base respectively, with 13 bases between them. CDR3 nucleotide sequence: TGTGCCAGCAGCTCCCTACAGGGCCTCCAAGAGACCCAGTACTTC. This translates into CASSSLQGLQETQYF.